These T cell receptor beta chains were read from a single sample in a study of cytomegalovirus exposure and HLA in healthy donors. The assay was immunoSEQ multiplex PCR, and TCRdb's table has in-frame clones only and misses some. The top ten clones hold about 2.4% of a sample with approximately 170,000 clones, about 82% of them seen once. The sequencing sample was made of PBMCs. Receptors were obtained from a male donor in good health and CMV-seronegative. Both conserved end residues are part of each CDR3. D genes are given only for firm matches. Clone size appears in some rows only: once, few, many, or a class for an expanded clone.

D gene,J gene,clone size,V gene,CDR3 protein,CDR3 DNA
-,TRBJ1-1,once,TRBV28,CASSKPRGNTEAFF,TGTGCCAGCAGTAAACCCCGGGGTAACACTGAAGCTTTCTTT
TRBD1,TRBJ2-5,-,TRBV5-1,CASGKGTGGYGETQYF,TGCGCCAGCGGGAAAGGGACAGGGGGTTATGGAGAGACCCAGTACTTC
TRBD1,TRBJ1-5,-,TRBV7-6,CASSLAPGQGGPQHF,TGTGCCAGCAGCTTAGCCCCGGGACAGGGAGGACCCCAGCATTTT
TRBD1,TRBJ2-7,-,TRBV28,CATQYNRDRGREQYF,TGTGCCACCCAATATAACCGGGACAGGGGGCGCGAGCAGTACTTC
-,TRBJ2-4,-,TRBV9,CASSVRGIAKNIQYF,TGTGCCAGCAGCGTTCGGGGAATAGCCAAAAACATTCAGTACTTC
-,TRBJ2-7,-,TRBV9,CASSVTGGSYEQYF,TGTGCCAGCAGCGTGACAGGCGGGTCCTACGAGCAGTACTTC
TRBD1,TRBJ1-2,-,TRBV18,CASSPLDRVDGYTF,TGTGCCAGCTCACCTCTGGACAGGGTGGATGGCTACACCTTC
TRBD1,TRBJ2-3,-,TRBV5-1,CASSYGQGRVDTDTQYF,TGCGCCAGCAGCTACGGACAGGGGCGGGTTGACACAGATACGCAGTATTTT
TRBD2,TRBJ2-4,-,TRBV27,CASSSRTSGGHKNIQYF,TGTGCCAGCAGTTCCAGGACTAGCGGGGGGCACAAAAACATTCAGTACTTC
-,TRBJ1-2,-,TRBV5-8,CASSLWGGGGYGYTF,TGTGCCAGCAGCTTGTGGGGCGGTGGCGGCTATGGCTACACCTTC
TRBD2,TRBJ2-1,-,TRBV19,CASSTSLAGGLYNEQFF,TGTGCCAGTAGTACCTCGCTAGCGGGGGGGCTCTACAATGAGCAGTTCTTC
-,TRBJ1-2,-,TRBV7-2,CASSWTTTGSYGYTF,TGTGCCAGCAGCTGGACGACAACAGGTTCCTATGGCTACACCTTC
-,TRBJ2-7,-,TRBV28,CASSLPHRVEQYF,TGTGCCAGCAGTTTACCCCACCGGGTCGAGCAGTACTTC
TRBD1,TRBJ2-3,-,TRBV9,CASSERTGHTDTQYF,TGTGCCAGCAGCGAAAGGACAGGACACACAGATACGCAGTATTTT
-,TRBJ1-5,-,TRBV7-6,CASPGGSNQPQHF,TGTGCCAGTCCCGGGGGTAGCAATCAGCCCCAGCATTTT
TRBD2,TRBJ2-1,-,TRBV7-9,CASSLGAGGPNEQFF,TGTGCCAGCAGCTTAGGGGCGGGAGGGCCGAATGAGCAGTTCTTC
TRBD2,TRBJ2-2,-,TRBV27,CASSRGPLAGVLTGELFF,TGTGCCAGCAGTCGGGGGCCTCTAGCGGGAGTTCTGACCGGGGAGCTGTTTTTT
TRBD1,TRBJ1-4,-,TRBV28,CASSLGVGQGREKLFF,TGTGCCAGCAGTTTGGGGGTGGGACAGGGGAGGGAAAAACTGTTTTTT
-,TRBJ2-5,-,TRBV4-3,CASSQDLRGGAWETQYF,TGCGCCAGCAGCCAAGATTTAAGGGGGGGGGCTTGGGAGACCCAGTACTTC
TRBD1,TRBJ1-3,-,TRBV15,CATSSPGQGAGNTIYF,TGTGCCACCAGCAGCCCCGGACAGGGGGCTGGAAACACCATATATTTT
TRBD1,TRBJ1-5,-,TRBV27,CASSGTGRHQPQHF,TGTGCCAGCAGCGGGACAGGGAGGCATCAGCCCCAGCATTTT
TRBD2,TRBJ2-1,-,TRBV6-1,CASGRLAGFYNEQFF,TGTGCCAGCGGACGACTAGCGGGATTTTACAATGAGCAGTTCTTC
TRBD1,TRBJ1-5,-,TRBV19,CASSTDRAAQPQHF,TGTGCCAGTAGTACTGACAGGGCGGCGCAGCCCCAGCATTTT
TRBD1,TRBJ2-5,-,TRBV7-2,CASSSTGGSQETQYF,TGTGCCAGCAGCTCAACAGGGGGCTCGCAAGAGACCCAGTACTTC
TRBD2,TRBJ2-7,-,TRBV6-5,CASSPTSGIYEQYF,TGTGCCAGCAGTCCGACTAGCGGGATCTACGAGCAGTACTTC
-,TRBJ1-2,-,TRBV14,CASSSHLAERADGYTF,TGTGCCAGCAGCTCCCATTTAGCCGAGAGGGCGGATGGCTACACCTTC
TRBD2,TRBJ2-7,once,TRBV5-1,CASRMTSGNLEQYF,TGCGCCAGCAGGATGACTAGCGGGAACCTCGAGCAGTACTTC
-,TRBJ1-2,-,TRBV6-5,CASSYGPGSADGYTF,TGTGCCAGCAGTTACGGACCGGGATCCGCCGATGGCTACACCTTC
TRBD2,TRBJ2-2,-,TRBV4-2,CASSQDLSSGGAGELFF,TGTGCCAGCAGCCAAGATCTATCGAGCGGGGGGGCCGGGGAGCTGTTTTTT
TRBD2,TRBJ2-3,-,TRBV7-7,CASSSGLAGASTDTQYF,TGTGCTAGCAGCTCCGGACTAGCGGGAGCTAGCACAGATACGCAGTATTTT
-,TRBJ2-3,-,TRBV6-5,CASSLDGSSTDTQYF,TGTGCCAGCAGCTTAGACGGGTCTAGCACAGATACGCAGTATTTT
-,TRBJ1-3,-,TRBV28,CASSLSNLSQGNTIYF,TGTGCCAGCAGTTTATCTAATCTGAGTCAAGGAAACACCATATATTTT
TRBD1,TRBJ2-5,few,TRBV4-1,CASSLGQGRETQYF,TGCGCCAGCAGCCTCGGACAGGGGAGGGAGACCCAGTACTTC
TRBD2,TRBJ2-2,-,TRBV25-1,CASSEYWGGTGELFF,TGTGCCAGCAGTGAATATTGGGGGGGGACCGGGGAGCTGTTTTTT
-,TRBJ1-5,-,TRBV6-1,CASSLWWDTYQPQHF,TGTGCCAGCAGTTTGTGGTGGGACACCTATCAGCCCCAGCATTTT
-,TRBJ2-7,-,TRBV9,CASSVEGAYEQYF,TGTGCCAGCAGCGTAGAAGGAGCCTACGAGCAGTACTTC
TRBD2,TRBJ2-1,-,TRBV29-1,CSGGTSWSNEQFF,TGCAGCGGAGGGACTAGCTGGAGCAATGAGCAGTTCTTC
-,TRBJ2-3,-,TRBV5-1,CASSLITTSTDTQYF,TGCGCCAGCAGCTTGATTACTACTAGCACAGATACGCAGTATTTT
TRBD2,TRBJ2-5,-,TRBV13,CASSLWGGQETQYF,TGTGCCAGCAGCTTATGGGGGGGGCAAGAGACCCAGTACTTC
-,TRBJ2-3,-,TRBV27,CASSLSSAGTDTQYF,TGTGCCAGCAGTTTATCTAGCGCCGGCACAGATACGCAGTATTTT
-,TRBJ1-1,-,TRBV18,CASSPPGQYTEAFF,TGTGCCAGCTCACCGCCGGGACAATACACTGAAGCTTTCTTT
-,TRBJ1-1,-,TRBV13,CASSSIGQMNTEAFF,TGTGCCAGCAGCTCGATCGGACAAATGAACACTGAAGCTTTCTTT